These T cell receptor beta chains were read from a single sample in a study of blood T cell repertoires in COVID-19. Repertoires were generated with immunoSEQ multiplex PCR, while TCRdb's copy carries only in-frame clones and drops some. The table includes a few hundred thousand clones, approximately 80% detected once. Sequenced: PBMCs or T cells enriched from blood (not recorded which). Receptors were obtained from a woman in her 40s with acute COVID-19. The CDR3 runs from the conserved cysteine through the conserved F or W. Each record gives: CDR3 protein, CDR3 DNA, V gene, D gene, J gene, clone size. A D gene is named only where the DNA matches it firmly. Clone size appears in some rows only: once, few, many, or a class for an expanded clone.

CASSPRDGRGDEQYF TGTGCCAGCAGCCCCCGGGACGGACGGGGGGACGAGCAGTACTTC TRBV7-3 TRBD2 TRBJ2-7 .
CASRADRRRSTTNEKLFF TGTGCCAGCAGAGCAGACAGGCGCCGAAGCACAACTAATGAAAAACTGTTTTTT TRBV7-8 . TRBJ1-4 .
CAWSRDLGTDTQYF TGTGCCTGGAGTCGGGATTTGGGCACAGATACGCAGTATTTT TRBV30 . TRBJ2-3 .
CASSWTGGGNSPLHF TGTGCCAGCAGCTGGACAGGGGGCGGGAATTCACCCCTCCACTTT TRBV7-2 TRBD1 TRBJ1-6 .
CASSPSGGTGAFF TGTGCCAGCAGCCCCTCAGGAGGGACAGGAGCTTTCTTT TRBV7-3 TRBD1 TRBJ1-1 .
CAWSVRFRPGYTF TGTGCCTGGAGTGTACGGTTTCGTCCTGGCTACACCTTC TRBV30 . TRBJ1-2 .
CASSINTGMPTEAFF TGTGCCAGCAGCATAAACACGGGAATGCCCACTGAAGCTTTCTTT TRBV21-1 . TRBJ1-1 .
CASSRDRYTGELFF TGTGCCAGCAGCCGGGACAGGTACACCGGGGAGCTGTTTTTT TRBV14 TRBD1 TRBJ2-2 .
CASNAQGLRGAFF TGTGCCAGCAACGCACAGGGTCTTCGGGGAGCTTTCTTT TRBV28 . TRBJ1-1 .
CASSLVEGVNTEAFF TGTGCCAGCAGCTTGGTTGAAGGGGTGAACACTGAAGCTTTCTTT TRBV7-7 . TRBJ1-1 .
CASGWGTGGIASGYTF TGTGCCAGCGGATGGGGGACAGGGGGGATAGCGTCTGGCTACACCTTC TRBV5-4 TRBD1 TRBJ1-2 .
CASRSSGTLQTEQFF TGTGCCAGCAGGTCTAGCGGGACTCTACAAACAGAGCAGTTCTTC TRBV6-5 TRBD2 TRBJ2-1 .
CASQLVSTDTQYF TGTGCCAGTCAACTAGTAAGCACAGATACGCAGTATTTT TRBV19 . TRBJ2-3 .
CASKATGVGENGYTF TGTGCCAGCAAGGCGACAGGGGTGGGGGAGAATGGCTACACCTTC TRBV28 TRBD1 TRBJ1-2 .
CASSLEGFGYTF TGTGCCAGCAGTTTAGAGGGGTTCGGCTACACCTTC TRBV12-3/TRBV12-4 . TRBJ1-2 .
CASSGVDYTTGELFF TGTGCCAGCAGCGGGGTCGACTACACCACCGGGGAGCTGTTTTTT TRBV2 . TRBJ2-2 .
CASAVGTNNEKLFF TGTGCCAGCGCTGTTGGGACAAATAATGAAAAACTGTTTTTT TRBV2 . TRBJ1-4 .
CASSQALRGYEQYF TGTGCCAGCAGCCAAGCTCTGCGGGGATACGAGCAGTACTTC TRBV3-1/TRBV3-2 . TRBJ2-7 .
CASSLATSGRTDTQYF TGCGCCAGCAGCTTGGCCACTAGCGGGCGCACAGATACGCAGTATTTT TRBV5-1 TRBD2 TRBJ2-3 .
CASSLRSEKLFF TGTGCCAGCAGTTTACGTAGTGAAAAACTGTTTTTT TRBV28 . TRBJ1-4 .
CASSLSTGTTEAFF TGTGCCAGCAGTTTATCCACAGGGACCACTGAAGCTTTCTTT TRBV27 . TRBJ1-1 .
CASSSTMSLSGNTIYF TGTGCCAGCAGTTCAACTATGAGCCTCTCTGGAAACACCATATATTTT TRBV6-5 . TRBJ1-3 .
CASSPQGGKNTEAFF TGCGCCAGCAGCCCCCAGGGGGGAAAGAACACTGAAGCTTTCTTT TRBV4-1 TRBD1 TRBJ1-1 .
CSVDNPSGREDTQYF TGCAGCGTCGATAATCCTAGCGGGAGGGAGGATACGCAGTATTTT TRBV29-1 TRBD2 TRBJ2-3 once
CATSDPNSPYEQYF TGTGCCACCAGTGATCCGAACAGCCCCTACGAGCAGTACTTC TRBV24-1 . TRBJ2-7 .
CASSEGTGYEKLFF TGTGCCAGCAGTGAAGGGACAGGGTACGAAAAACTGTTTTTT TRBV2 TRBD1 TRBJ1-4 .
CASSLGQSYNSPLHF TGTGCCAGCAGCTTGGGACAGAGTTATAATTCACCCCTCCACTTT TRBV11-2 TRBD1 TRBJ1-6 .